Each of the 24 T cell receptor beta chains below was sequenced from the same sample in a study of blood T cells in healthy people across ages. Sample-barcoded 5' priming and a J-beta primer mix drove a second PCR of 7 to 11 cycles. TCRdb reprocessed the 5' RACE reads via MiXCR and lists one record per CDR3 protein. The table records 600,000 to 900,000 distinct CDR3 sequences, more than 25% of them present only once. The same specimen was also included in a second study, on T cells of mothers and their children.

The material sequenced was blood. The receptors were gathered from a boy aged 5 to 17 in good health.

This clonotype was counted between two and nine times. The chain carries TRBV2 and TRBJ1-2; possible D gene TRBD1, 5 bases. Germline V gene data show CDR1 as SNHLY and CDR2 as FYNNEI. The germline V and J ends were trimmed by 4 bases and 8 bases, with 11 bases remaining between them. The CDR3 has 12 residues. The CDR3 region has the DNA TGTGCCAGCAGTGTGGGGGGTAAAGGCTACACCTTC. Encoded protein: CASSVGGKGYTF.

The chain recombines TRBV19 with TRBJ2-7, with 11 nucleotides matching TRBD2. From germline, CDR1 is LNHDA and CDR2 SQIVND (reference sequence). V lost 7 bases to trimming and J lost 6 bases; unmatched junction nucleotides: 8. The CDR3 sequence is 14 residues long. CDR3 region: CASMALAGDREQYF. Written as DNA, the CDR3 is TGTGCCAGTATGGCACTAGCGGGGGATCGCGAGCAGTACTTC.

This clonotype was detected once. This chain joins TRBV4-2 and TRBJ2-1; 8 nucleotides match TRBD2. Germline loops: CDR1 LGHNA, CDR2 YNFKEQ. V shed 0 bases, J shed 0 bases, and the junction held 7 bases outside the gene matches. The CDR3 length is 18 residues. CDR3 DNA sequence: TGTGCCAGCAGCCAAGATGGTTCGAGCGGGAGCTCCTACAATGAGCAGTTCTTC. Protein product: CASSQDGSSGSSYNEQFF.

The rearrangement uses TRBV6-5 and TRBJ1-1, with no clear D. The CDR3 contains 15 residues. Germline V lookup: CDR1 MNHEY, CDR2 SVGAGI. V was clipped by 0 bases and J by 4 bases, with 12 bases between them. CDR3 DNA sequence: TGTGCCAGCAGTTACTCCCAACTTCCAGGCACTGAAGCTTTCTTT. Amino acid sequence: CASSYSQLPGTEAFF.

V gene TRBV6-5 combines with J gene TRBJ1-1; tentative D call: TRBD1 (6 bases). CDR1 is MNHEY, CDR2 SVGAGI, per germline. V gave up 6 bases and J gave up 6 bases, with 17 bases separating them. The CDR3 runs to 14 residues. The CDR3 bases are TGTGCCAGCAGCCAAGGACAGCTACTACCTGAAGCTTTCTTT. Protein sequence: CASSQGQLLPEAFF.

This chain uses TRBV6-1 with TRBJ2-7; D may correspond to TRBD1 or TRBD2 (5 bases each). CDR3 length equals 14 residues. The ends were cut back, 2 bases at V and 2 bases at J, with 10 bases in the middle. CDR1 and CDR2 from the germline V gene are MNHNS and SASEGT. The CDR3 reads CASSEIRGAYEQYF. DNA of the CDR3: TGTGCCAGCAGTGAAATCCGAGGGGCCTACGAGCAGTACTTC.

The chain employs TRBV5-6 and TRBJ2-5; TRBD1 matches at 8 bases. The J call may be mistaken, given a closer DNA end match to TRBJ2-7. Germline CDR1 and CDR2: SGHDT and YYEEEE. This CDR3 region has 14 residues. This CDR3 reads CASSQTGEEYEQYF. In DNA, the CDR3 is TGTGCCAGCAGCCAGACAGGGGAGGAGTACGAGCAGTACTTC.

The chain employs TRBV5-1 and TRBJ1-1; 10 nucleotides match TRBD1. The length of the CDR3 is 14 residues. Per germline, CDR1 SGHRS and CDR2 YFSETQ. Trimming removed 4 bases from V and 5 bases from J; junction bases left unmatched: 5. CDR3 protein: CASSIGQGDTEAFF. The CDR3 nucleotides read TGCGCCAGCAGCATCGGACAGGGGGATACTGAAGCTTTCTTT.

The CDR3 nucleotides are TGTGCCAGACCGGGACTGCCTCACAATAATGAAAAACTGTTTTTT. It yields the protein CARPGLPHNNEKLFF. The chain recombines TRBV2 with TRBJ1-4; maybe TRBD1 (5 bases). Germline lookup yields CDR1 SNHLY and CDR2 FYNNEI. There are 15 residues in the CDR3. V lost 9 bases and J 4 bases, leaving 18 bases between the germline ends.

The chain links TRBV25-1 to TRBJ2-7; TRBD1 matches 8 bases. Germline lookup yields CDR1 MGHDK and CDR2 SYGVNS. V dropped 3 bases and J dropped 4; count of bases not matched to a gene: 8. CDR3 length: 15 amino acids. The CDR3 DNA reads TGTGCCAGCAGTGACGCAGGGGGCTTTGGGTACGAGCAGTACTTC. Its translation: CASSDAGGFGYEQYF.

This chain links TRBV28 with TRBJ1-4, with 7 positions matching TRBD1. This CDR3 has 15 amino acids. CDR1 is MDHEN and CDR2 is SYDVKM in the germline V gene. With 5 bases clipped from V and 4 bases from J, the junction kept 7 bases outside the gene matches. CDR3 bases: TGTGCCAGCAGTGTGATAGGGACAGTTAATGAAAAACTGTTTTTT. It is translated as CASSVIGTVNEKLFF.

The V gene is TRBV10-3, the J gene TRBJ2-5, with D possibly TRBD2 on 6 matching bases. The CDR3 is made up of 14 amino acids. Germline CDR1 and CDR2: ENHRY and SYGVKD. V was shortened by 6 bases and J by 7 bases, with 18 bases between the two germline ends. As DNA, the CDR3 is TGTGCCATCAGCGAGGCAGGGACTTCGGGGACCCAGTACTTC. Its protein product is CAISEAGTSGTQYF.

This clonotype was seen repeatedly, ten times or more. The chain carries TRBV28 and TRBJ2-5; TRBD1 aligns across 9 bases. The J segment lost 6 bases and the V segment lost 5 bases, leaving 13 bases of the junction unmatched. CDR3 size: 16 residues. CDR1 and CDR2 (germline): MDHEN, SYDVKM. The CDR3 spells CASSPPVQGARKTQYF. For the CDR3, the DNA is TGTGCCAGCAGTCCCCCTGTACAGGGGGCGAGGAAGACCCAGTACTTC.

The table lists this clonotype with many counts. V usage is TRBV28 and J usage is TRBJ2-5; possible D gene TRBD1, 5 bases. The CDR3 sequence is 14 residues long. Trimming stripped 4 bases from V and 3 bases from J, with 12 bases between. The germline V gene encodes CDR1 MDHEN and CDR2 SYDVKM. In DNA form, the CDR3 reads TGTGCCAGCAGTTCGCCCCCAGGGAAAGAGACCCAGTACTTC. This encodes CASSSPPGKETQYF.

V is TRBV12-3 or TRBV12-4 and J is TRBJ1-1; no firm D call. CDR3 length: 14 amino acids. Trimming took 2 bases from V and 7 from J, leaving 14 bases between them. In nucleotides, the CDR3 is TGTGCCAGCAGTTTAAGGACGGGCGTACGTGAAGCTTTCTTT. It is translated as CASSLRTGVREAFF.

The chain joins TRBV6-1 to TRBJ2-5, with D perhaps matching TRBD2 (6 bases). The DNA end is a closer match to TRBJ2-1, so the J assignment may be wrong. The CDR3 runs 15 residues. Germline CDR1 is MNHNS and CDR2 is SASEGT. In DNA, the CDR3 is TGTGCCAGCAGTGAAATGAGCGGGTTCATTAATGAGCAGTTCTTC. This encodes CASSEMSGFINEQFF.

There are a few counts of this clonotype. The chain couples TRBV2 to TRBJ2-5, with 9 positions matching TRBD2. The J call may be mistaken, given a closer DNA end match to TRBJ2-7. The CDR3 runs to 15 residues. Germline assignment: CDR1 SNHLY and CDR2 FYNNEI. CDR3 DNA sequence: TGTGCCAGCAGTGAAGGGCGGGGGGGCGGCTACGAGCAGTACTTC. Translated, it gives CASSEGRGGGYEQYF.

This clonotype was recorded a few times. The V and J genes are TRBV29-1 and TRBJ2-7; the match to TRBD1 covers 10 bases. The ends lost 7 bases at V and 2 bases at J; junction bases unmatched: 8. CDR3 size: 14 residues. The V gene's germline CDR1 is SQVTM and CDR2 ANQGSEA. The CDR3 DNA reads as TGCAGCGCTGCAGGGACAGGGGAGGCCTACGAGCAGTACTTC. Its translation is CSAAGTGEAYEQYF.

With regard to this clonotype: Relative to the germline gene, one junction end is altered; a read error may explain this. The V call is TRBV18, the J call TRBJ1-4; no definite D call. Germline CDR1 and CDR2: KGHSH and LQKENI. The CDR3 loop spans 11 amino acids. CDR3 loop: CVSSRGEKLFF. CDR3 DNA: TGTGTCAGCTCGCGTGGGGAAAAACTGTTTTTT.

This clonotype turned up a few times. The CDR3 DNA is TGTGCCAGCAGCGCCGGGGGATCGGCCAAAAACATTCAGTACTTC. Translated, it gives CASSAGGSAKNIQYF. The chain joins TRBV7-9 to TRBJ2-4, with D tentatively TRBD2 (6 bases). CDR3 size: 15 residues. V lost 5 bases to trimming and J lost 1 base, with 12 bases between them. Germline V CDR1 and CDR2: SEHNR, FQNEAQ (reference sequence). Combining the CDR3 with reference TRBV7-9 and TRBJ2-4 gives the whole variable domain DTGVSQNPRHKITKRGQNVTFRCDPISEHNRLYWYRQTLGQGPEFLTYFQNEAQLEKSRLLSDRFSAERPKGSFSTLEIQRTEQGDSAMYLCASSAGGSAKNIQYFGAGTRLSVL.

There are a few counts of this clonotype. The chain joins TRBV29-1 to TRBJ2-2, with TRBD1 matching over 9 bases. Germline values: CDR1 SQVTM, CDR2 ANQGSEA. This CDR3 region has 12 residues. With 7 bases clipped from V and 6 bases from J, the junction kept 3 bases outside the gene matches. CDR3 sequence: CSDGTGPGELFF. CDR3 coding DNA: TGCAGCGACGGGACAGGGCCCGGGGAGCTGTTTTTT.

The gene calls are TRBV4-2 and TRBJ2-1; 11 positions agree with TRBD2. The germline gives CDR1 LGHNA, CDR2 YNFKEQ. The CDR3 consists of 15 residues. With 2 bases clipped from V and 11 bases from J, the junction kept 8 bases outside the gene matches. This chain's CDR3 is CASSQLAGGTYKQFF. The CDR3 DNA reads TGTGCCAGCAGCCAACTAGCGGGGGGAACGTATAAGCAGTTCTTC.

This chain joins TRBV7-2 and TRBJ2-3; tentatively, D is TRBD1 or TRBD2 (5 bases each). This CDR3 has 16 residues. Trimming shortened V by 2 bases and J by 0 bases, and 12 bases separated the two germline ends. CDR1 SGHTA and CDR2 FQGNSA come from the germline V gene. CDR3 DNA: TGTGCCAGCAGCTTAATGGGGGACCCTAGCACAGATACGCAGTATTTT. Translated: CASSLMGDPSTDTQYF.

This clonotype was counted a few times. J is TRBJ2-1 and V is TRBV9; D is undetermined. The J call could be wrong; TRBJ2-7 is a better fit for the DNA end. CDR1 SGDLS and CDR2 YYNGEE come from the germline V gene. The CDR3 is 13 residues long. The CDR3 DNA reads TGTGCCAGCAGCGCCGGGTCCTTCTACGAGCAGTACTTC. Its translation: CASSAGSFYEQYF.